These 18 T cell receptor beta chains were sequenced from one sample in a study of T cell repertoires in cytomegalovirus infection (dated 2019 in TCRdb). These receptors lack a known antigen. Reading the label with the study, this specimen's treatment or condition is: in vitro stimulation with specific CMV peptide epitopes to enrich CMV-specific T cells. The reads were generated on an Illumina HiSeq 1500. The public reads were reprocessed in TCRdb via fastp at Q25 and MiXCR, keeping in-frame beta chains. Rows with a matching CDR3 protein are joined into one entry that keeps the most common DNA and genes. This sample comprises 650,000 to 900,000 distinct CDR3 sequences, approximately 32% of them detected only once. Around 12% of the sample belongs to the ten largest clones. Sequencing used cultured CD8+ T cells from PBMCs, obtained from culture after CMV antigen stimulation. These receptors originate from a human donor in good health (CMV status not recorded). Some clones in this sample may be carry-over from other donors' samples.

This clonotype was seen a handful of times. The chain recombines TRBV25-1 with TRBJ2-2, with unresolved D. V was pared by 1 base and J by 1 base, with 10 bases between. Germline CDR1 is MGHDK and CDR2 is SYGVNS. The CDR3 is 16 residues long. CDR3 nucleotide sequence: TGTGCCAGCAGTGAATCGAAGTCAAAGAACACCGGGGAGCTGTTTTTT. It is translated as CASSESKSKNTGELFF.

The chain links TRBV14 to TRBJ2-1; D ambiguous. V lost 5 bases and J lost 9, with 14 bases in between. This CDR3 contains 13 residues. Germline CDR1 and CDR2: SGHDN and FVKESK. This CDR3 reads CASSTRGPAEQFF. As DNA, the CDR3 is TGTGCCAGCAGCACCCGCGGACCGGCTGAGCAGTTCTTC.

V is TRBV6-2 or TRBV6-3 and J is TRBJ2-5, with D possibly being TRBD1 (6 bases). CDR1 and CDR2 from the germline V gene are MNHEY and SVGEGT. This CDR3 has 14 amino acids. The ends were cut back, 7 bases at V and 5 bases at J, with 17 bases in the middle. The CDR3 loop reads CASTLDSLGETQYF. As DNA, the CDR3 is TGTGCCAGCACCTTGGACAGCCTTGGGGAGACCCAGTACTTC.

The chain is built from TRBV12-3 or TRBV12-4 and TRBJ2-7, with 11 bases matching TRBD2. The CDR3 is 15 amino acids. With V trimmed by 6 bases and J by 5 bases, 9 bases remained unmatched. In DNA form, the CDR3 reads TGTGCCAGCAGCTTTAGCGGGGGGGCTAGGAACGAGCAGTACGTC. This translates into CASSFSGGARNEQYV.

This clonotype was observed a few times. The V gene is TRBV20-1, the J gene TRBJ2-1, with D possibly being TRBD1 or TRBD2 (5 bases each). The CDR3 contains 17 residues. V gave up 5 bases and J gave up 3 bases, with 23 bases separating them. Germline V gene sequence: CDR1 DFQATT, CDR2 SNEGSKA (reference sequence). CDR3 region: CSAELFFGEGDYNEQFF. The CDR3 DNA sequence: TGCAGTGCTGAACTATTCTTCGGGGAAGGGGACTACAATGAGCAGTTCTTC.

This clonotype occurred a few times. The rearrangement links TRBV6-2 or TRBV6-3 to TRBJ2-1; possibly TRBD2 for D (6 bases). This CDR3 contains 15 residues. V was cut by 5 bases and J by 1 base, with 12 bases left in between. Germline loops: CDR1 MNHEY, CDR2 SVGEGT. CDR3 sequence (DNA): TGTGCCAGCAGTGACCGGGGGTTTTCCTACAATGAGCAGTTCTTC. Translation: CASSDRGFSYNEQFF.

The rearrangement links TRBV23-1 to TRBJ1-5, with D tentatively TRBD1 (5 bases). TRBV23-1 is marked as an open reading frame, function uncertain. The CDR3 has 17 amino acids. Trimming took off 3 bases at V and 0 bases at J, with 15 bases between the two ends. The CDR3 DNA reads TGCGCCAGCAGTCATCCCGACAGCCAGAATAGCAATCAGCCCCAGCATTTT. Its translation: CASSHPDSQNSNQPQHF.

This clonotype was detected only a few times. The chain combines TRBV7-9 with TRBJ1-1; TRBD1 agrees at 12 bases. With V trimmed by 3 bases and J by 4 bases, 9 bases remained unmatched. CDR1 SEHNR and CDR2 FQNEAQ come from the germline V gene (reference sequence). This CDR3 is built from 17 residues. CDR3 nucleotide sequence: TGTGCCAGCAGCTTGGCCGGGACAGGGGGCAAGAGCACTGAAGCTTTCTTT. This translates into CASSLAGTGGKSTEAFF. The full variable domain, completed using reference TRBV7-9 and TRBJ1-1, is DTGVSQNPRHKITKRGQNVTFRCDPISEHNRLYWYRQTLGQGPEFLTYFQNEAQLEKSRLLSDRFSAERPKGSFSTLEIQRTEQGDSAMYLCASSLAGTGGKSTEAFFGQGTRLTVV.

This clonotype appeared a few times. The chain carries TRBV29-1 and TRBJ2-3; 9 bases map to TRBD2. Per the germline V gene, CDR1 is SQVTM and CDR2 is ANQGSEA. Unmatched junction bases numbered 2, after V lost 0 bases and J lost 1 base. The CDR3 consists of 15 residues. The CDR3 loop is CSVEDRGGGTDTQYF. As DNA, the CDR3 is TGCAGCGTTGAAGATCGCGGGGGGGGCACAGATACGCAGTATTTT.

This clonotype was found a few times. The chain employs TRBV7-3 and TRBJ2-1; 8 bases match TRBD2. The CDR3 has 14 residues. V gave up 8 bases and J gave up 3 bases; unmatched junction bases: 6. Germline CDR1 and CDR2: SGHTA and FQGTGA. The CDR3 loop is CASADSGIYNEQFF. The CDR3 DNA sequence: TGTGCCAGCGCAGATAGCGGGATCTACAATGAGCAGTTCTTC. Looking up the rest from reference TRBV7-3 and TRBJ2-1 gives the full variable domain: GAGVSQTPSNKVTEKGKYVELRCDPISGHTALYWYRQSLGQGPEFLIYFQGTGAADDSGLPNDRFFAVRPEGSVSTLKIQRTERGDSAVYLCASADSGIYNEQFFGPGTRLTVL.

This clonotype has a count of ten or more. V is TRBV7-2 and J is TRBJ2-4; D is possibly TRBD2 (7 bases). The CDR3 extends over 16 amino acids. The germline CDR1 and CDR2 sequences are SGHTA and FQGNSA. Trimming took 3 bases from V and 6 from J, leaving 18 bases between them. The CDR3 here is CASSFDGGPGRNIQYF. Written as DNA, the CDR3 is TGTGCCAGCAGCTTCGACGGGGGGCCCGGCAGAAACATTCAGTACTTC.

This clonotype has only a few counts. The chain uses TRBV5-5 and TRBJ1-5; 9 nucleotides line up with TRBD1. The ends lost 4 bases at V and 3 bases at J; junction bases unmatched: 8. Germline lookup yields CDR1 SGHKS and CDR2 YYEKEE (reference sequence). The CDR3 runs to 16 residues. The CDR3 DNA reads TGTGCCAGCAGCCACCACAGGGGGCTAACCAATCAGCCCCAGCATTTT. It is translated as CASSHHRGLTNQPQHF.

The sample holds a few counts of this clonotype. This chain joins TRBV6-1 and TRBJ1-3; TRBD1 might be the D (5 bases). The V gene's germline CDR1 is MNHNS and CDR2 SASEGT. Trimming took 4 bases from V and 2 from J, leaving 12 bases between them. The CDR3 spans 15 residues. CDR3 residues: CASSGRGPTGNTIYF. CDR3 coding DNA: TGTGCCAGCAGTGGGAGGGGCCCGACTGGAAACACCATATATTTT.

This chain links TRBV4-1 with TRBJ1-5, with D unresolved. Germline V gives CDR1 MGHRA, CDR2 YSYEKL. Trimming took 2 bases from V and 3 from J, leaving 14 bases between them. The CDR3 totals 16 residues. For the CDR3, the DNA is TGCGCCAGCAGCCAACTACCGCTTGTCTACAATCAGCCCCAGCATTTT. This codes for CASSQLPLVYNQPQHF.

The gene calls are TRBV7-6 and TRBJ1-4; D is perhaps TRBD1 (5 bases). The CDR3 runs 16 residues. The germline V gene has CDR1 SGHVS and CDR2 FNYEAQ. V lost 5 bases to trimming and J lost 0 bases, with 13 bases between them. The CDR3 is CASSALGRPTNEKLFF. Here the CDR3 DNA reads TGTGCCAGCAGCGCGCTGGGACGGCCAACTAATGAAAAACTGTTTTTT.

This clonotype was counted ten times or more. The chain combines TRBV7-2 with TRBJ2-2, with D perhaps assigned TRBD1 or TRBD2 (6 bases each). V was trimmed by 5 bases and J by 8 bases, leaving 24 bases between them. Germline-derived CDR1 and CDR2 are SGHTA and FQGNSA. This CDR3 region has 17 residues. Here the CDR3 DNA reads TGTGCCAGCAGCGGGGGTGGGGGGACAACTCTACCTGGGGAGCTGTTTTTT. It yields the protein CASSGGGGTTLPGELFF.

The chain combines TRBV7-9 with TRBJ2-1, with TRBD1 matching over 8 bases. V gave up 4 bases and J gave up 4 bases; unmatched junction bases: 9. The germline gives CDR1 SEHNR, CDR2 FQNEAQ (reference sequence). The CDR3 length is 16 residues. CDR3 residues: CASSSSDRVQYNEQFF. The CDR3 DNA sequence: TGTGCCAGCAGCTCCTCGGACAGGGTCCAATACAATGAGCAGTTCTTC.

The V gene is TRBV12-3 or TRBV12-4, the J gene TRBJ2-3, with D perhaps matching TRBD2 (5 bases). Trimming stripped 2 bases from V and 4 bases from J, with 7 bases between. This CDR3 has 13 residues. CDR3 sequence reads: CASSLRAADTQYF. The CDR3 nucleotides are TGTGCCAGCAGTTTAAGAGCGGCAGATACGCAGTATTTT.